A selection of T cell receptor beta chains follows, all from one sample in a study of human T cells and chemical hapten exposure. TCRdb redid the calling of the RACE reads with MiXCR, one entry per CDR3 protein. Here the sample spans around 380,000 distinct CDR3 sequences, 4.8% being singletons. This material consisted of whole blood, taken in connection with sensitization to the hapten diphenylcyclopropenone (DPC). The receptors were gathered from a woman aged 45-65 years with alopecia areata. Some clones in this sample may be carry-over from other donors' samples. CDR3s include the opening cysteine and the closing phenylalanine or tryptophan. Fields, in order: V gene, D gene, clone size, J gene, CDR3 protein, CDR3 DNA. The D gene is left open where the match is weak. Not all rows give a size; the values are once, few, many and, for expanded clones, a class.

TRBV6-1	-	many	TRBJ2-7	CASSGDTYEQYF	TGTGCCAGCAGTGGAGACACCTACGAGCAGTACTTC
TRBV28	-	many	TRBJ2-3	CASSLRQTQYF	TGTGCCAGCAGTTTAAGACAGACGCAGTATTTT
TRBV5-1	-	many	TRBJ2-2	CASSVGNTGELFF	TGCGCCAGCAGCGTCGGGAACACCGGGGAGCTGTTTTTT
TRBV5-6	TRBD1	many	TRBJ2-1	CASSPLQRGQGIGEQFF	TGTGCCAGCAGCCCCCTCCAAAGGGGACAGGGGATAGGTGAGCAGTTCTTC
TRBV7-6	TRBD2	many	TRBJ2-2	CASSLFLAGAAGELFF	TGTGCCAGCAGCTTGTTTCTAGCGGGAGCGGCCGGGGAGCTGTTTTTT
TRBV6-2/TRBV6-3	-	few	TRBJ1-1	CASSSLDRLTEAFF	TGTGCCAGCAGTTCCTTGGACAGACTCACTGAAGCTTTCTTT
TRBV7-2	-	many	TRBJ2-1	CASSLANQANEQFF	TGTGCCAGCAGCTTAGCGAACCAGGCCAATGAGCAGTTCTTC
TRBV6-1	-	many	TRBJ2-3	CASGRFERGTDTQYF	TGTGCCAGCGGCCGATTCGAGCGGGGCACAGATACGCAGTATTTT
TRBV2	TRBD2	few	TRBJ2-2	CASSVVLAGGPTGELFF	TGTGCCAGCAGTGTTGTCCTAGCGGGAGGGCCCACCGGGGAGCTGTTTTTT
TRBV12-5	-	-	TRBJ2-7	CASGSADYYEQYF	TGTGCTAGTGGTTCCGCAGATTACTACGAGCAGTACTTC
TRBV5-1	TRBD1	few	TRBJ1-1	CASSLGTGTGTPEAFF	TGCGCCAGCAGCTTGGGGACCGGGACAGGGACTCCTGAAGCTTTCTTT
TRBV18	-	many	TRBJ1-1	CASSRVNTEAFF	TGTGCCAGCTCACGAGTGAACACTGAAGCTTTCTTT
TRBV12-3/TRBV12-4	-	many	TRBJ1-2	CASQDNYGYTF	TGTGCCAGCCAGGATAACTATGGCTACACCTTC
TRBV28	-	many	TRBJ1-1	CASSAPGGGTEAFF	TGTGCCAGCAGTGCTCCCGGTGGGGGGACTGAAGCTTTCTTT
TRBV6-5	-	few	TRBJ2-7	CASSYQGSTYEQYF	TGTGCCAGCAGTTACCAGGGGTCGACCTACGAGCAGTACTTC
TRBV12-3/TRBV12-4	-	-	TRBJ1-4	CASSPLLLQSSSEKLFF	TGTGCCAGCAGTCCTTTGCTACTCCAGTCCTCCTCTGAAAAACTGTTTTTT
TRBV7-9	-	many	TRBJ1-1	CASSLSRGGTEAFF	TGTGCCAGCAGCTTAAGCAGGGGAGGCACTGAAGCTTTCTTT
TRBV5-6	TRBD1	few	TRBJ1-2	CASSQSFRGRGYTF	TGTGCCAGCAGCCAATCATTCAGGGGGCGAGGCTACACCTTC
TRBV11-2	-	many	TRBJ2-3	CASTSRETQYF	TGTGCCAGCACCAGTCGGGAGACGCAGTATTTT
TRBV20-1	-	many	TRBJ2-1	CSVSGDWRSDEQFF	TGCAGTGTTTCGGGAGACTGGCGATCCGATGAGCAGTTCTTC
TRBV11-2	-	-	TRBJ2-3	CASSSFGSSGYSDTQYF	TGTGCCAGCAGCTCCTTCGGGAGTAGCGGCTACTCTGATACGCAGTATTTT
TRBV28	-	-	TRBJ1-1	CASSVQPRGAFF	TGTGCCAGCAGTGTACAGCCTAGGGGCGCTTTCTTT
TRBV6-5	-	many	TRBJ1-2	CASSGGGHYGYTF	TGTGCCAGCAGTGGGGGGGGCCACTATGGCTACACCTTC
TRBV6-7	-	few	TRBJ1-5	CASGPSGFCNQPQHF	TGTGCCAGCGGCCCTTCAGGGTTCTGCAATCAGCCCCAGCATTTT
TRBV7-6	-	few	TRBJ1-4	CASSFTGHANEKLFF	TGTGCCAGCAGTTTTACAGGGCACGCTAATGAAAAACTGTTTTTT
TRBV9	-	few	TRBJ2-5	CASSVDGGEMETQYF	TGTGCCAGCAGCGTAGACGGCGGGGAAATGGAGACCCAGTACTTC
TRBV7-2	TRBD2	few	TRBJ2-1	CASSYGTSGKGARGEQFF	TGTGCCAGCAGCTATGGGACTAGCGGGAAAGGAGCTCGGGGTGAGCAGTTCTTC
TRBV9	TRBD2	few	TRBJ2-5	CASSVGGGRETQYF	TGTGCCAGCAGCGTAGGCGGGGGGCGAGAGACCCAGTACTTC
TRBV4-2	-	many	TRBJ2-1	CASSQDDDSSYNEQFF	TGTGCCAGCAGCCAAGATGATGACAGTTCCTACAATGAGCAGTTCTTC
TRBV20-1	-	few	TRBJ2-3	CSARLSGPVADTQYF	TGCAGTGCTAGACTTTCCGGGCCCGTCGCAGATACGCAGTATTTT
TRBV3-1	TRBD2	-	TRBJ2-1	CASSQEGGSYEQFF	TGTGCCAGCAGCCAAGAGGGGGGGAGCTATGAGCAGTTCTTC
TRBV30	-	few	TRBJ2-7	CAWSISPAYEQYF	TGTGCCTGGAGTATCTCGCCCGCCTACGAGCAGTACTTC
TRBV7-2	-	many	TRBJ2-7	CASSPLNGSPYEQYF	TGTGCCAGCAGCCCTTTAAACGGGAGCCCCTACGAGCAGTACTTC
TRBV13	-	many	TRBJ1-2	CASSPGRAVGYTF	TGTGCCAGCAGCCCAGGACGGGCGGTTGGCTACACCTTC
TRBV20-1	-	-	TRBJ2-7	CSARLSVSYEQYF	TGCAGTGCTAGACTTAGCGTTTCCTACGAGCAGTACTTC
TRBV7-9	TRBD1	many	TRBJ2-6	CASSTWTGTGANVLTF	TGTGCCAGCAGCACCTGGACAGGGACCGGGGCCAACGTCCTGACTTTC
TRBV11-2	-	few	TRBJ2-3	CASSLDWGQADTQYF	TGTGCCAGCAGCCTAGATTGGGGGCAGGCAGATACGCAGTATTTT
TRBV7-8	TRBD2	many	TRBJ2-5	CASSPLAGVETQYF	TGTGCCAGCAGCCCTCTAGCGGGAGTAGAGACCCAGTACTTC
TRBV7-9	-	many	TRBJ2-3	CASSPEGSTTDTQYF	TGTGCCAGCAGCCCCGAAGGGTCTACCACAGATACGCAGTATTTT